This is a list of T cell receptor beta chains from one sample in a study of blood T cell repertoires in COVID-19. Sequenced by immunoSEQ multiplex PCR; TCRdb stores in-frame clones only, minus some. The repertoire holds approximately 70,000 clones, with over 75% as singletons. The material sequenced was peripheral blood. The receptors here all came from a man aged 40-50 years with COVID-19, enrolled during active disease. Both conserved end residues are part of each CDR3. D genes are given only for firm matches. Size is omitted from some rows. Given values are once, few, many or a class for expanded clones.

D: NA
J: TRBJ1-3
size: NA
V: TRBV30
DNA: TGTGCCTGGAGCCTCGGAAACACCATATATTTT
CDR3: CAWSLGNTIYF

D: TRBD1
J: TRBJ2-3
size: NA
V: TRBV11-2
DNA: TGTGCCAGCGGGACAGGGCTGAGCACAGATACGCAGTATTTT
CDR3: CASGTGLSTDTQYF

D: TRBD2
J: TRBJ2-3
size: once
V: TRBV28
DNA: TGTGCCAGCAGTCCGACGACGGGGGGAGGGACAGATACGCAGTATTTT
CDR3: CASSPTTGGGTDTQYF

D: TRBD1
J: TRBJ1-4
size: NA
V: TRBV3-1/TRBV3-2
DNA: TGTGCCAGCAGCCAAGGCTGGGGACAGGAAAAACTGTTTTTT
CDR3: CASSQGWGQEKLFF

D: NA
J: TRBJ2-3
size: once
V: TRBV27
DNA: TGTGCCAGCAGCTTGAGGGGGACAGATACGCAGTATTTT
CDR3: CASSLRGTDTQYF

D: TRBD2
J: TRBJ2-3
size: NA
V: TRBV7-3
DNA: TGTGCCAGCAGCTCGGGGACTAGCGGGGGCACAGATACGCAGTATTTT
CDR3: CASSSGTSGGTDTQYF

D: NA
J: TRBJ1-3
size: NA
V: TRBV5-1
DNA: TGCGCCAGCAGCTTAGGGAGAAGCTCTGGAAACACCATATATTTT
CDR3: CASSLGRSSGNTIYF

D: NA
J: TRBJ1-1
size: NA
V: TRBV28
DNA: TGTGCCAGCAGTCCCCATTCGGTTTTGAACACTGAAGCTTTCTTT
CDR3: CASSPHSVLNTEAFF

D: NA
J: TRBJ2-7
size: NA
V: TRBV6-6
DNA: TGTGCCAGCAGTAGTGGACTACCCTACGGGTACGAGCAGTACTTC
CDR3: CASSSGLPYGYEQYF

D: NA
J: TRBJ1-3
size: NA
V: TRBV6-5
DNA: TGTGCCAGCAGCCAAAGACGGAGCTCTGGAAACACCATATATTTT
CDR3: CASSQRRSSGNTIYF

D: TRBD2
J: TRBJ2-1
size: NA
V: TRBV13
DNA: TGTGCCAGCAGCTTAGAATGGACAGTCGCAGCGGGGGGTCCAGGTGATAATGAGCAGTTCTTC
CDR3: CASSLEWTVAAGGPGDNEQFF

D: NA
J: TRBJ2-7
size: NA
V: TRBV11-2
DNA: TGTGCCAGCAGCTTAGATTGGGGACACAGCGAGCAGTACTTC
CDR3: CASSLDWGHSEQYF

D: NA
J: TRBJ2-2
size: NA
V: TRBV30
DNA: TGTGCCTGGATGGGCGGACAGAGCAACACCGGGGAGCTGTTTTTT
CDR3: CAWMGGQSNTGELFF

D: TRBD1
J: TRBJ1-4
size: few
V: TRBV25-1
DNA: TGTGCCAGCAGTGAATTTGGGACAGGGAATAACGAAAAACTGTTTTTT
CDR3: CASSEFGTGNNEKLFF

D: TRBD1
J: TRBJ1-2
size: NA
V: TRBV7-9
DNA: TGTGCCAGCAGCAGCGGGACAGGAAACTATGGCTACACCTTC
CDR3: CASSSGTGNYGYTF

D: TRBD2
J: TRBJ2-3
size: NA
V: TRBV19
DNA: TGTGCCAGTAGTATAGTAAGGAAGATAGCGGGGGGCATAGATACGCAGTATTTT
CDR3: CASSIVRKIAGGIDTQYF

D: NA
J: TRBJ1-1
size: NA
V: TRBV3-1/TRBV3-2
DNA: TGTGCCAGCAGCCAAAGGGAGGGGCCCACTGAAGCTTTCTTT
CDR3: CASSQREGPTEAFF

D: NA
J: TRBJ2-5
size: once
V: TRBV6-5
DNA: TGTGCCAGCACCGGGTTTTTGAAGACCCAGTACTTC
CDR3: CASTGFLKTQYF

D: TRBD1
J: TRBJ1-1
size: NA
V: TRBV6-6
DNA: TGTGCCAGCACCCGTAACAGGGGCGGAACTGAAGCTTTCTTT
CDR3: CASTRNRGGTEAFF

D: NA
J: TRBJ2-5
size: NA
V: TRBV19
DNA: TGTGCCAGTAGGGGTAGCCCCTCGGTAGAGACCCAGTACTTC
CDR3: CASRGSPSVETQYF

D: NA
J: TRBJ1-4
size: once
V: TRBV29-1
DNA: TGCAGCACCGCGGGCCCCGGGGCTAATGAAAAACTGTTTTTT
CDR3: CSTAGPGANEKLFF

D: TRBD2
J: TRBJ2-3
size: NA
V: TRBV27
DNA: TGTGCCAGCAGTATTAGCGGGAGGCCAGATACGCAGTATTTT
CDR3: CASSISGRPDTQYF

D: NA
J: TRBJ2-6
size: NA
V: TRBV19
DNA: TGTGCCAGTAGTAGTAGCTCTGGGGCCAACGTCCTGACTTTC
CDR3: CASSSSSGANVLTF

D: NA
J: TRBJ1-4
size: NA
V: TRBV5-4
DNA: TGTGCCAGCAGCTTGCAGGGCCCCAATGAAAAACTGTTTTTT
CDR3: CASSLQGPNEKLFF

D: TRBD1
J: TRBJ2-1
size: few
V: TRBV5-1
DNA: TGCGCCAGCAGCGCCGGGACAGGCAATGAGCAGTTCTTC
CDR3: CASSAGTGNEQFF

D: TRBD2
J: TRBJ2-5
size: NA
V: TRBV5-1
DNA: TGCGCCAGCAGCTTGGATCTAGCGGCAGAGACCCAGTACTTC
CDR3: CASSLDLAAETQYF

D: NA
J: TRBJ2-1
size: NA
V: TRBV5-1
DNA: TGCGCCAGCAGCTTGGATTGGGGCTATGAGCAGTTCTTC
CDR3: CASSLDWGYEQFF

D: TRBD1
J: TRBJ1-4
size: few
V: TRBV5-1
DNA: TGCGCCAGCAGCTTGACAGGGGGTAGGAATGAAAAACTGTTTTTT
CDR3: CASSLTGGRNEKLFF

D: NA
J: TRBJ1-6
size: NA
V: TRBV30
DNA: TGTGCCTGGAGTGTTTCCGCGCAGGGGTCACCCCTCCACTTT
CDR3: CAWSVSAQGSPLHF

D: TRBD2
J: TRBJ2-1
size: few
V: TRBV5-1
DNA: TGCGCCAGCAGCCAAACTAGCGGGTCCTCCTACAATGAGCAGTTCTTC
CDR3: CASSQTSGSSYNEQFF

D: NA
J: TRBJ1-1
size: NA
V: TRBV10-2
DNA: TGCGCCAGCAGTGAGGAGCGGGGGGGCACCACTGAAGCTTTCTTT
CDR3: CASSEERGGTTEAFF

D: TRBD1
J: TRBJ1-1
size: NA
V: TRBV6-6
DNA: TGTGCCAGCAGCACCCAGGGGGGCACTGAAGCTTTCTTT
CDR3: CASSTQGGTEAFF

D: NA
J: TRBJ2-3
size: NA
V: TRBV10-3
DNA: TGTGCCATCAGTGTGTTTAGTGATACGCAGTATTTT
CDR3: CAISVFSDTQYF

D: TRBD1
J: TRBJ2-5
size: NA
V: TRBV5-1
DNA: TGCGCCAGCAGCTCCGGGACAGAACAAGAGACCCAGTACTTC
CDR3: CASSSGTEQETQYF

D: NA
J: TRBJ1-5
size: once
V: TRBV11-3
DNA: TGTGCCAGCAGCCCCCCAAGGTGGGAGCTCCAGCATTTT
CDR3: CASSPPRWELQHF

D: NA
J: TRBJ1-5
size: NA
V: TRBV19
DNA: TGTGCCAGTAGTATAGAGGCAGGGTGGGAGCCCCAGCATTTT
CDR3: CASSIEAGWEPQHF

D: TRBD1
J: TRBJ2-2
size: NA
V: TRBV2
DNA: TGTGCCAGCGGCGAGGGGACAGGGGTAACCGGGGAGCTGTTTTTT
CDR3: CASGEGTGVTGELFF

D: TRBD1
J: TRBJ1-2
size: NA
V: TRBV2
DNA: TGTGCCAGCAGTCCAGGGGGCTATGGCTACACCTTC
CDR3: CASSPGGYGYTF

D: NA
J: TRBJ1-5
size: NA
V: TRBV19
DNA: TGTGCCAGTTGGGCGGGGAGGGGGGGGTTTAGCAATCAGCCCCAGCATTTT
CDR3: CASWAGRGGFSNQPQHF

D: NA
J: TRBJ1-2
size: NA
V: TRBV30
DNA: TGTGCCTGGGATATAGGAGGGGACTATGGCTACACCTTC
CDR3: CAWDIGGDYGYTF

D: NA
J: TRBJ2-2
size: few
V: TRBV28
DNA: TGTGCCAGCTCAGAGAACACCGGGGAGCTGTTTTTT
CDR3: CASSENTGELFF

D: TRBD2
J: TRBJ2-5
size: NA
V: TRBV29-1
DNA: TGCAGCGCCGCGACTAGCGGGGGGGCCTCAGAGACCCAGTACTTC
CDR3: CSAATSGGASETQYF

D: NA
J: TRBJ2-5
size: NA
V: TRBV29-1
DNA: TGCAGCGCCCGAGGGGGAGCTGAGACCCAGTACTTC
CDR3: CSARGGAETQYF

D: NA
J: TRBJ1-3
size: NA
V: TRBV7-2
DNA: TGTGCCAGCAGCCTCCAGGGAAACACCATATATTTT
CDR3: CASSLQGNTIYF

D: NA
J: TRBJ1-4
size: NA
V: TRBV28
DNA: TGTGCCAGCAGTTTACCCCAGACGCCCGGGGAAAAACTGTTTTTT
CDR3: CASSLPQTPGEKLFF

D: TRBD1
J: TRBJ1-1
size: once
V: TRBV6-5
DNA: TGTGCCAGCATCCAACAAGGGACAGCTGAAGCTTTCTTT
CDR3: CASIQQGTAEAFF

D: TRBD1
J: TRBJ1-2
size: NA
V: TRBV28
DNA: TGTGCCAGCAGTTCCCCTGGGACAGGACACCTAATTGGCTACACCTTC
CDR3: CASSSPGTGHLIGYTF

D: NA
J: TRBJ2-5
size: NA
V: TRBV5-4
DNA: TGTGCCAGCAGCTTGCCGGGACTGCAAGAGACCCAGTACTTC
CDR3: CASSLPGLQETQYF

D: NA
J: TRBJ2-1
size: NA
V: TRBV18
DNA: TGTGCCAGCTCACCACAGGGGCCCGCTAACTACAATGAGCAGTTCTTC
CDR3: CASSPQGPANYNEQFF

D: NA
J: TRBJ1-5
size: NA
V: TRBV18
DNA: TGTGCCAGCTCAGAGGGTGGCAATCAGCCCCAGCATTTT
CDR3: CASSEGGNQPQHF

D: NA
J: TRBJ2-7
size: NA
V: TRBV28
DNA: TGTGCCACTGGACAGTCCTACGAGCAGTACTTC
CDR3: CATGQSYEQYF

D: NA
J: TRBJ1-2
size: once
V: TRBV21-1
DNA: TGTGCCAGCAGACTTCGGGGGGCCGGTGGCTACACCTTC
CDR3: CASRLRGAGGYTF

D: NA
J: TRBJ1-1
size: NA
V: TRBV18
DNA: TGTGCCAGCTCACCTAACAGGGACACTGAAGCTTTCTTT
CDR3: CASSPNRDTEAFF

D: NA
J: TRBJ2-2
size: few
V: TRBV5-6
DNA: TGTGCCAGCAGCTTGGGAGGGCGCGACACCGGGGAGCTGTTTTTT
CDR3: CASSLGGRDTGELFF

D: NA
J: TRBJ2-7
size: NA
V: TRBV19
DNA: TGTGCCAGTAGGCCTTCCAGCCAGACTACCTACGAGCAGTACTTC
CDR3: CASRPSSQTTYEQYF